Here is one T cell receptor (beta chain) with its context. Its antigen has not been determined. There are no base qualities to consult, and no much larger clone falls within one base. To sequence the TCRbeta CDR3 region, genomic DNA was isolated from the sorted cells. TCRbeta CDR3 regions were sequenced using the immunoSEQ Assay. TCRdb obtained this table from immuneACCESS and retained in-frame rearrangements with V and J assigned. These tables miss some clones; where compared with another copy, unresolved V genes account for less than half of the shortfall, and the remainder is unexplained. Across this sample there are 60,000 to 85,000 clones, with about 88% seen only once. The ten largest account for roughly 4% of the sample. Trimming accounts for 6 bases at V and 4 bases at J, while the number of junction bases matched to no gene is 7. From a lookup of the germline V gene (reference sequence), CDR1 and CDR2 are LNHDA and SQIVND. The CDR3 covers 15 residues, taking in both the cysteine and the phenylalanine. Solely the CDR3 DNA is kept, with 45 bases framed from the first base.

This entry is derived from a study of OX40 agonist ivuxolimab in advanced cancers. Looking at the study overall: Ivuxolimab was an agonistic, fully human IgG2 monoclonal antibody directed against OX40 (CD134), a costimulatory receptor. Intravenous ivuxolimab was administered to patients every 2 weeks at six dose levels: 0.01, 0.1, 0.3, 1.5, 3 and 10 mg/kg. The monotherapy dose-escalation portion (N ≈ 56 patients) of the phase I ivuxolimab trial is reported in the paper. Partial responses occurred in three dose-escalation patients, of whom one had hepatocellular carcinoma and two had cutaneous melanoma. In the dose-escalation cohort, roughly 82% of patients were male, and the mean age was approximately 60 years with a range of roughly 20 to 79. Peripheral TCRbeta sequencing was intended to test whether TCR sequence diversity was altered and clonal T-cell expansion was caused by ivuxolimab. Of the roughly 52 dose-escalation patients, hepatocellular carcinoma was present in about 20, melanoma in roughly 15, renal cell carcinoma in 9 and head and neck cancer in 9. Patients were allowed to have had prior anti-PD-1, anti-PD-L1 or anti-CTLA-4 therapy, and 40% to 45% of the dose-escalation patients had previously received checkpoint inhibitors.

Results the study describes overall, beyond this receptor: Antigen specificity was not determined for the clonally expanded peripheral T cells. Low levels of normalized T-cell clonal expansion were also shown by some nonresponding patients. On average, CD8+ T cells showed more expanded clones than CD4+ T cells after ivuxolimab. At doses of 0.1 to 3.0 mg/kg, clonal expansion of both CD4+ and CD8+ T cells in blood was seen between baseline and week 6. In the 0.1-3.0 mg/kg groups, partial responders had among the lowest normalized peripheral clonal expansion, particularly in CD8+ T cells.

The trial excluded patients who had a history of autoimmune disease or who were on systemic immunosuppression. Peripheral blood for TCR sequencing was collected from all dose cohorts at baseline, on cycle 4 day 1, and on cycle 7 day 1. Samples were obtained from an open-label, multicenter, first-in-human phase I dose-escalation trial of ivuxolimab. Adults with locally advanced or metastatic melanoma, renal cell, hepatocellular, or head and neck squamous cell carcinoma were enrolled in the trial. Before TCR sequencing, CD4+ and CD8+ T cells were separately sorted from peripheral blood. Material: CD4+ or CD8+ T cells sorted from blood, obtained in a trial of the OX40 agonist ivuxolimab. The rearrangement joined TRBV19 to TRBJ2-2; 8 middle bases align to TRBD1. This TCR derives from an adult with an advanced solid tumor such as melanoma, head and neck, liver or kidney cancer. Here is the DNA: TGTGCCAGTAGCCCCAGGGGGCGCATCACCGGGGAGCTGTTTTTT. This codes for CASSPRGRITGELFF.